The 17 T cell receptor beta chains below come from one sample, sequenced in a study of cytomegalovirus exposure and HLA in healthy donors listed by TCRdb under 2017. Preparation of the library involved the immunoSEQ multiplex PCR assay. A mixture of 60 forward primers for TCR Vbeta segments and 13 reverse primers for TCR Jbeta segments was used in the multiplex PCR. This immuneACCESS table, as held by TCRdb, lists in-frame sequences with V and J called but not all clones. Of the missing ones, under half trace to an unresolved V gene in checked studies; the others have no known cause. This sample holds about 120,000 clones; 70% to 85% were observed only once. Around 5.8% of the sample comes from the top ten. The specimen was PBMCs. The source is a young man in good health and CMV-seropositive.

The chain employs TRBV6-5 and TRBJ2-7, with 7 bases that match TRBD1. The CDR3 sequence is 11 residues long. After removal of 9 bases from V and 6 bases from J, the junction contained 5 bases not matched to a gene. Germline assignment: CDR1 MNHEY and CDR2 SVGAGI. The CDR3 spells CASRTGAEQYF. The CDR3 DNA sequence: TGTGCCAGTAGGACAGGAGCCGAGCAGTACTTC.

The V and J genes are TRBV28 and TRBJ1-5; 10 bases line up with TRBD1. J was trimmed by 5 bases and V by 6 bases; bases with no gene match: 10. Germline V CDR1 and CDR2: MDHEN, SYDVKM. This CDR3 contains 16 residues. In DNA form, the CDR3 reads TGTGCCAGCAGCACCCGGGACAGGGGAGAGGATCAGCCCCAGCATTTT. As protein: CASSTRDRGEDQPQHF.

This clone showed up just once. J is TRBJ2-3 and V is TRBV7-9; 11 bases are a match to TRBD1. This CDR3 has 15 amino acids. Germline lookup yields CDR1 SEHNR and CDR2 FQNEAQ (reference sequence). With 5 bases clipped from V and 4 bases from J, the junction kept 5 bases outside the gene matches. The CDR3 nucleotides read TGTGCCAGCAGCCCGGGACAGGGGGTCGCAGATACGCAGTATTTT. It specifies CASSPGQGVADTQYF. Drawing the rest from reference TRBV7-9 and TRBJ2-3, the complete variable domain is DTGVSQNPRHKITKRGQNVTFRCDPISEHNRLYWYRQTLGQGPEFLTYFQNEAQLEKSRLLSDRFSAERPKGSFSTLEIQRTEQGDSAMYLCASSPGQGVADTQYFGPGTRLTVL.

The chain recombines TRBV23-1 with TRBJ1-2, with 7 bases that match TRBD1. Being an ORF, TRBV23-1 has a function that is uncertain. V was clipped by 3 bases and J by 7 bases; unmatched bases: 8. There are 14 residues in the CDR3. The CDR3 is CASSHFDRVSGYTF. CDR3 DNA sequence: TGCGCCAGCAGTCACTTCGACAGGGTAAGTGGCTACACCTTC.

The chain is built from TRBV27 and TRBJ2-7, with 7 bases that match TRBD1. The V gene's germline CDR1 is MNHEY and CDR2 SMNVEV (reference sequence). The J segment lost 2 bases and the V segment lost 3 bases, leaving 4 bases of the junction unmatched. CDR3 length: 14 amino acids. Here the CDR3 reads CASSLPGQTYEQYF. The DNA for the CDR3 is TGTGCCAGCAGTTTGCCGGGACAGACCTACGAGCAGTACTTC.

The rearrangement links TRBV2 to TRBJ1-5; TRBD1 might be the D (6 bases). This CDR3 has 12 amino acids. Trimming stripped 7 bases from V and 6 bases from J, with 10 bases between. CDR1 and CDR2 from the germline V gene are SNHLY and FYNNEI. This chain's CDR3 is CASKAGAQPQHF. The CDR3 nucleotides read TGTGCCAGCAAGGCAGGGGCTCAGCCCCAGCATTTT.

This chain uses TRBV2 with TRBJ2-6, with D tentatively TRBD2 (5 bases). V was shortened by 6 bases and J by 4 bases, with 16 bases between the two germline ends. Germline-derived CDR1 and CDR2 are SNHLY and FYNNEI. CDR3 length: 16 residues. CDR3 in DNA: TGTGCCAGCAGCCACCCGCGAGGGTTCGGGGCCAACGTCCTGACTTTC. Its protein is CASSHPRGFGANVLTF.

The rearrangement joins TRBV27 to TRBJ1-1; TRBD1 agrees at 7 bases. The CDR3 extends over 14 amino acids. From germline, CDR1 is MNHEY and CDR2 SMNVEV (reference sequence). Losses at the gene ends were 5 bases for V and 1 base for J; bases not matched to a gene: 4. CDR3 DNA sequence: TGTGCCAGCAGTCCCCGACAGGGGAACACTGAAGCTTTCTTT. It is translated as CASSPRQGNTEAFF.

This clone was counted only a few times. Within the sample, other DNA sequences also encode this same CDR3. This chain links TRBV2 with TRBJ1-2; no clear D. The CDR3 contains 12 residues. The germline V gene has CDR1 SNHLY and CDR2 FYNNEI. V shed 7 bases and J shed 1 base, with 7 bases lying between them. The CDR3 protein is CASKSSNYGYTF. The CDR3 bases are TGTGCCAGCAAGTCGAGTAACTATGGCTACACCTTC.

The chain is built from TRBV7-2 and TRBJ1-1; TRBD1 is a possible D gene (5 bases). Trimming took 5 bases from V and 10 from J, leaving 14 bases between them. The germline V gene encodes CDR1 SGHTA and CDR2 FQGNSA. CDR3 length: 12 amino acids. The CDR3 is CASSPRQIAAFF. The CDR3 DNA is TGTGCCAGCAGCCCCAGACAGATCGCAGCTTTCTTT.

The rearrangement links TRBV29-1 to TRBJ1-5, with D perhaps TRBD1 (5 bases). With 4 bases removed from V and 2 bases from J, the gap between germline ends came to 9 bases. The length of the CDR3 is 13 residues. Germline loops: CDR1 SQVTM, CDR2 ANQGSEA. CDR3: CSVAQGGNQPQHF. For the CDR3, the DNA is TGCAGCGTTGCCCAAGGGGGCAATCAGCCCCAGCATTTT.

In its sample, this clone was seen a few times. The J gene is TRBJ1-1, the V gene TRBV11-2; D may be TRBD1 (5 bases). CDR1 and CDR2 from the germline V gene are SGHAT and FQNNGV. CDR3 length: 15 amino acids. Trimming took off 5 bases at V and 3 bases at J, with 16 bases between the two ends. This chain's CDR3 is CASSPRALGDTEAFF. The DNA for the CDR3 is TGTGCCAGCAGCCCCCGGGCCTTAGGGGACACTGAAGCTTTCTTT.

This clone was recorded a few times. The CDR3 loop reads CASSQDPDSTRSTDTQYF. The DNA for the CDR3 is TGCGCCAGCAGCCAAGATCCGGACTCAACCCGATCTACAGATACGCAGTATTTT. The V and J genes are TRBV4-1 and TRBJ2-3, with D tentatively TRBD2 (5 bases). The CDR3 has 18 residues. In germline, CDR1 is MGHRA, CDR2 YSYEKL. The V end was cut by 0 bases, the J end by 3 bases, with 19 bases between.

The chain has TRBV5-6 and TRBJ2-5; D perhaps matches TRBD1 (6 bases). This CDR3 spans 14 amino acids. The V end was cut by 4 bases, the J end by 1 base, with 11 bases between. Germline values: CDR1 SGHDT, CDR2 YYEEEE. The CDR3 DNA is TGTGCCAGCAGCGCGACAGGAGCCCAAGAGACCCAGTACTTC. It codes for CASSATGAQETQYF.

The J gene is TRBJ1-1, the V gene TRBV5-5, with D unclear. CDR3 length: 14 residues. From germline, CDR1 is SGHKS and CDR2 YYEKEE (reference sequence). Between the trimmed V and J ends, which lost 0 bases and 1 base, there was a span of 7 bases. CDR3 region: CASSLGARNTEAFF. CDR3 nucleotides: TGTGCCAGCAGCTTGGGGGCCAGGAACACTGAAGCTTTCTTT. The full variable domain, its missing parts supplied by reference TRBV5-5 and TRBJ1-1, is DAGVTQSPTHLIKTRGQQVTLRCSPISGHKSVSWYQQVLGQGPQFIFQYYEKEERGRGNFPDRFSARQFPNYSSELNVNALLLGDSALYLCASSLGARNTEAFFGQGTRLTVV.

CDR3 in DNA: TGTGCCAGCAGCGTGAGGGACAGGTGGGAAAAACTGTTTTTT. Its translation: CASSVRDRWEKLFF. The chain recombines TRBV5-8 with TRBJ1-4, with 8 bases matching TRBD1. The junction had 7 bases not matched to a gene; V was cut back by 4 bases and J by 8 bases. This CDR3 contains 14 residues. Germline CDR1 reads SGHTS; CDR2 reads YDEGEE.

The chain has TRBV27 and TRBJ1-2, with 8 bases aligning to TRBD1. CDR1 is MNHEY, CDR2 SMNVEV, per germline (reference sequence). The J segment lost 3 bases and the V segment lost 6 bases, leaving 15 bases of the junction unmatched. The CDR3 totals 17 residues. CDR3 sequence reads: CASSITTGVGEDYGYTF. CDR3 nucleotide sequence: TGTGCCAGCAGCATCACGACAGGGGTCGGAGAGGACTATGGCTACACCTTC.